The following is a T cell receptor (beta chain) sequence with its context. This clone is characterized as medium-sized (0.01 to 0.1%). Its antigen is unknown. Per-nucleotide qualities are absent, and no much larger clonotype sits a single base away. The immunoSEQ Assay was used to sequence TCR beta CDR3 regions from DNA. The authors' pipeline ran thus. To compute T cell density, TCR beta template counts were normalized to usable DNA, which was estimated by amplifying housekeeping genes. Using the preseqR package, richness was estimated by extrapolating to 120,000 templates for tissue samples and 400,000 templates for PBMC samples. Clonality was defined by subtracting Pielou's evenness from one. Tissue-enriched TCRs were identified by differential abundance testing using productive amino-acid clonotypes, minimum total count 5 and alpha 0.1. The Jaccard Index and the Morisita Overlap Index were used to measure repertoire overlap between compartments. GLIPH clustered TCR beta CDR3s with public tetramer-defined viral CDR3s; viral motifs required at least three viral sequences plus V-gene enrichment. Entries here come from immuneACCESS through TCRdb and include only in-frame sequences with V and J called. Some clones fail to appear in such tables; in the studies checked, an unresolved V gene covers under half of the shortfall, and the cause of the remainder is unknown. V and J calls and clone size come straight from that table; D and trimming were deduced from the DNA. This sample holds around 2,200 clones; about a quarter were observed only once. The ten largest clones represent about 9.3% of the sample.

The data are from a study of T cells in localized non-small cell lung cancer (dated by TCRdb to 2018 to 2020). At the level of the whole study: Comparing tumors with uninvolved tumor-adjacent lungs, the study looked at the T cell repertoires of 236 patients with early-stage NSCLC. A mean age of around 66 years was recorded for the NSCLC patients, of whom 129 were male and some 99 were female. The cohort was made up of roughly 250 treatment-naive NSCLC patients whose localized lung tumors had been resected.

Uninvolved adjacent lung was sampled at least 2 cm away from the tumor margin, and two independent pathologists confirmed that the tissue had no atypia. At diagnosis, tumor, uninvolved tumor-adjacent lung and peripheral blood were collected and then preserved as a mix of FFPE and fresh-frozen material. What the study reported, not specific to this receptor: Higher blood T cell density associated with longer overall survival, while higher adjacent-lung clonality associated with shorter survival. Because of the exploratory design, TCR variables were selected using unadjusted p-values without false-discovery rate correction. Uninvolved tumor-adjacent lung showed the highest T cell clonality, higher than tumor, which suggests more focused antigenic responses in the uninvolved tumor-adjacent lung. Because multi-region tumor sequencing was not done, intratumor heterogeneity could not be ruled out. A median of around 62 of the top 100 tumor clones turned up in the paired uninvolved adjacent lung, and fewer than 35 of those clones also ranked among the top 100 of that same adjacent lung.

The TCR originated in a man aged 40 to 70 with stage III lung adenocarcinoma. The source was normal lung tissue next to the tumor, collected before any cancer treatment.

The DNA reads as follows: TGTGCCAGCAGCTTAGTGTCGTTTCAGGGACAGGGGTTTGCTATAGAGACCCAGTACTTC. Its protein reads: CASSLVSFQGQGFAIETQYF. Rearrangement joined TRBV11-3 to TRBJ2-5; 10 bases in the junction line up with TRBD1. Counted from cysteine to phenylalanine, this CDR3 has 20 amino acids. Just CDR3 DNA is preserved here, 60 bases in frame from base 1. For CDR1 and CDR2, the germline V gene lists SGHNT and YENEEA. Trimming accounts for 1 base at V and 4 bases at J, while the number of junction bases matched to no gene is 18.